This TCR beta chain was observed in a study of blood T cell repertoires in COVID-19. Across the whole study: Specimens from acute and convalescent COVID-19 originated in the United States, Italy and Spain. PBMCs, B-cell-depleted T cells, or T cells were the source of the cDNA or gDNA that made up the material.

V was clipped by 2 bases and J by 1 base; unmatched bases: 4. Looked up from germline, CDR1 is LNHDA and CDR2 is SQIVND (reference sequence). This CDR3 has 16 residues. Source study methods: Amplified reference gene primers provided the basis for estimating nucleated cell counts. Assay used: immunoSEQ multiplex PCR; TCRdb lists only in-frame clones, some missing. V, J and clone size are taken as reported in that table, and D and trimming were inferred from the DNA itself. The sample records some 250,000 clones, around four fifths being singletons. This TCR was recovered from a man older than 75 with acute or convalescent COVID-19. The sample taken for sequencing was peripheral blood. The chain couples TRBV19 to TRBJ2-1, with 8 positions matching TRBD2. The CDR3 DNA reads TGTGCCAGTAGTATACGACTAGCGCGTTCCTACAATGAGCAGTTCTTC. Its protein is CASSIRLARSYNEQFF.